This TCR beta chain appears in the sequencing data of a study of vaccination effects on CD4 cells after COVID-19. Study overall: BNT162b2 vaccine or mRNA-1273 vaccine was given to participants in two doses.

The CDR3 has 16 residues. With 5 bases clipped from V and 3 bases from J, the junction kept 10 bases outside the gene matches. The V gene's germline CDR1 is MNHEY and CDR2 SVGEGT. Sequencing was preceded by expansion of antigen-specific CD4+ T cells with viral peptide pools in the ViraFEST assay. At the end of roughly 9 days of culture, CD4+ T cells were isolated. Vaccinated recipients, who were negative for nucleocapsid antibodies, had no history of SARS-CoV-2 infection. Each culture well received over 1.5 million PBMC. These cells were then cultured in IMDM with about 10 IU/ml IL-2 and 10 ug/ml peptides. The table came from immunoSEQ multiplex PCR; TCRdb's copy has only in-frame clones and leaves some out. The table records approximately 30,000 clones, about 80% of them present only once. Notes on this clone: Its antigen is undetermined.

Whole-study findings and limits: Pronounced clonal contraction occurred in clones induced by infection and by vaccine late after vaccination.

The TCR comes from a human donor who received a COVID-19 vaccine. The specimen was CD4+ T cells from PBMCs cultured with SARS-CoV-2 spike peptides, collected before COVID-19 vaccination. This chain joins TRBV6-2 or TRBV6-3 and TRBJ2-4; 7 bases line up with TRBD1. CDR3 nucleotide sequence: TGTGCCAGCAGTCCCCATGACAGGGTTGTCAAAAACATTCAGTACTTC. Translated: CASSPHDRVVKNIQYF.